This T cell receptor beta chain was recovered during a study of control samples from healthy donors and cancer patients. Data came from immunoSEQ multiplex PCR; TCRdb stores just in-frame clones and leaves some out. Of about 130,000 clones in the sample, around 94% were seen once. The CDR3 has 15 amino acids. Germline V gives CDR1 SGDLS, CDR2 YYNGEE. V was cut by 0 bases and J by 7 bases, with 13 bases left in between. Sample: PBMCs. The V call is TRBV9, the J call TRBJ1-4, with D perhaps matching TRBD1 (5 bases). This TCR derives from a man older than 75 with head and neck cancer. CDR3: CASSVGGGRGEKLFF. CDR3 sequence (DNA): TGTGCCAGCAGCGTAGGTGGGGGACGGGGTGAAAAACTGTTTTTT.